A single sample gave rise to the 6 T cell receptor beta chains below, sequenced in a study of blood T cell repertoires in COVID-19. Generated by immunoSEQ multiplex PCR, the TCRdb table keeps only in-frame clones and is missing some. This sample yields about 210,000 clones, of which roughly 80% are seen a single time; roughly 2.5% belongs to the top ten. What was sequenced was peripheral blood. The receptors derive from a woman in her thirties or forties with active or convalescent COVID-19.

The chain combines TRBV5-4 with TRBJ1-2; TRBD1 matches at 11 bases. V shed 2 bases, J shed 6 bases, and the junction held 6 bases outside the gene matches. CDR1 and CDR2 (germline): SGHNT, YYREEE (reference sequence). The CDR3 is made up of 15 amino acids. The CDR3 DNA is TGTGCCAGCAGCTTCCCGGACAGGGGGCTTGATGGCTACACCTTC. It specifies CASSFPDRGLDGYTF.

The chain employs TRBV10-3 and TRBJ2-7; TRBD2 might be the D (5 bases). CDR3 length: 12 residues. V lost 11 bases and J 4 bases, leaving 15 bases between the germline ends. CDR1 is ENHRY and CDR2 is SYGVKD in the germline V gene. The chain's CDR3 is CASRLSGYEQYF. CDR3 nucleotides: TGTGCCTCCCGACTATCCGGGTACGAGCAGTACTTC.

Written as DNA, the CDR3 is TGTGCCAGCAGCTCACAGGGGTCCGTATGGGAGACCCAGTACTTC. As protein: CASSSQGSVWETQYF. This sequence joins TRBV11-3 and TRBJ2-5, with 7 bases identical to TRBD1. The CDR3 has 15 residues. Germline values: CDR1 SGHNT, CDR2 YENEEA. Losses at the gene ends were 4 bases for V and 5 bases for J; bases not matched to a gene: 10. Filled out from reference TRBV11-3 and TRBJ2-5, the complete variable domain reads EAGVVQSPRYKIIEKKQPVAFWCNPISGHNTLYWYLQNLGQGPELLIRYENEEAVDDSQLPKDRFSAERLKGVDSTLKIQPAELGDSAVYLCASSSQGSVWETQYFGPGTRLLVL.

V and J are TRBV4-2 and TRBJ1-4; 7 bases align to TRBD1. The CDR3 has 14 amino acids. The germline CDR1 and CDR2 sequences are LGHNA and YNFKEQ. The V gene end was trimmed by 0 bases and the J gene end by 8 bases; junction bases not matched to a gene: 3. CDR3 residues: CASSQETGYEKLFF. The CDR3 DNA sequence: TGTGCCAGCAGCCAAGAGACAGGGTACGAAAAACTGTTTTTT.

V is TRBV10-3 and J is TRBJ2-7; D is uncertain. V was cut by 3 bases and J by 4 bases, with 4 bases left in between. Per the germline V gene, CDR1 is ENHRY and CDR2 is SYGVKD. The CDR3 is made up of 11 amino acids. The CDR3 region has the DNA TGTGCCATCAGTGACCGGTACGAGCAGTACTTC. This encodes CAISDRYEQYF.

DNA of the CDR3: TGTGCCAGCTCACCAGCGGGGGTCGAGCAGTACTTC. Translating gives CASSPAGVEQYF. The chain couples TRBV18 to TRBJ2-7, with 7 bases fitting TRBD2. Losses at the gene ends were 2 bases for V and 6 bases for J; bases not matched to a gene: 1. Germline V CDR1 and CDR2: KGHSH, LQKENI. The CDR3 consists of 12 residues.